The 6 T cell receptor beta chains reported below all come from one sample, sequenced in a study of T cell changes during pregnancy in multiple sclerosis. Libraries were prepared by immunoSEQ multiplex PCR; TCRdb keeps only in-frame clonotypes and omits some of them. Of over 60,000 clones listed, 90% to 95% are singletons. The sample in question was peripheral blood, obtained in the first trimester of pregnancy. Receptor source: a female donor with multiple sclerosis, enrolled in a pregnancy study.

The chain joins TRBV27 to TRBJ2-1; TRBD2 aligns across 12 bases. The CDR3 is 17 amino acids. V trimming: 2 bases; J trimming: 2 bases; junction bases outside the gene matches: 4. Per germline, CDR1 MNHEY and CDR2 SMNVEV (reference sequence). The CDR3 sequence: CASSLSTSGRPYNEQFF. Written as DNA, the CDR3 is TGTGCCAGCAGTTTAAGTACTAGCGGGAGGCCCTACAATGAGCAGTTCTTC.

This sequence joins TRBV11-2 and TRBJ2-1, with 7 bases aligning to TRBD1. Germline loops: CDR1 SGHAT, CDR2 FQNNGV. J was trimmed by 3 bases and V by 5 bases; bases with no gene match: 4. The CDR3 length is 14 residues. The CDR3 bases are TGTGCCAGCAGCCCTCGGACAGGCTACAATGAGCAGTTCTTC. Translated: CASSPRTGYNEQFF.

The sample holds one count of this clone. The rearrangement joins TRBV19 to TRBJ2-1, with TRBD2 matching over 10 bases. The CDR3 contains 16 residues. Germline trimming cut 8 bases from V and 3 bases from J; bases unmatched to any gene: 10. The germline V gene has CDR1 LNHDA and CDR2 SQIVND (reference sequence). CDR3 loop: CASRRGLAGVYNEQFF. DNA for the CDR3: TGTGCCAGTCGTCGCGGGCTAGCGGGAGTCTACAATGAGCAGTTCTTC.

V usage is TRBV25-1 and J usage is TRBJ2-5; tentative D call: TRBD2 (6 bases). V lost 5 bases, J lost 2 bases, and 12 bases lay in between. There are 14 residues in the CDR3. Germline CDR1 reads MGHDK; CDR2 reads SYGVNS. The CDR3: CASSHPGVQETQYF. The DNA of the CDR3 is TGTGCCAGCAGTCATCCGGGAGTACAAGAGACCCAGTACTTC.

The rearrangement uses TRBV28 and TRBJ1-5; D not resolved. The CDR3 sequence is 15 residues long. Between the trimmed V and J ends, which lost 3 bases and 4 bases, there was a span of 13 bases. Germline V gene lookup returns CDR1 MDHEN and CDR2 SYDVKM. As DNA, the CDR3 is TGTGCCAGCAGTTTCCCCTCAGGCGGGAATCAGCCCCAGCATTTT. Encoded protein: CASSFPSGGNQPQHF.

The rearrangement links TRBV14 to TRBJ2-7; 12 nucleotides align to TRBD1. The CDR3 totals 15 residues. J was trimmed by 5 bases and V by 7 bases; bases with no gene match: 9. Germline-derived CDR1 and CDR2 are SGHDN and FVKESK. The CDR3 DNA reads TGTGCCAGCAAGGGGACAGGGGGCCTTATGGACGAGCAGTACTTC. Translation: CASKGTGGLMDEQYF.